Included here is one T cell receptor beta chain sequence, with context. No antigen is known for it. CDR3 size: 16 residues. Germline CDR1 and CDR2: SGHDT and YYEEEE. This sample is part of a study of monozygotic twins with inflammatory bowel disease. Eight separate reactions per sample served to make cDNA. Two nested PCRs, approximately 17 and 9 cycles, amplified TCRalpha and TCRbeta cDNA. TCRdb reanalyzed the 5' RACE reads and collapses them to one entry per CDR3 protein, without DNA. The sample table includes roughly 320,000 distinct CDR3 sequences. The study's findings and limits: IBD patients exhibited fewer clonotypes shared with other individuals than healthy twins, particularly with disease activity. Immunosuppressive treatments were not uniform, and this may have added variability to patient repertoires.

The sequenced sample was blood. The chain combines TRBV5-6 with TRBJ2-3; the TCRdb call, TRBD2, lacks DNA for checking. The receptor comes from a human donor with ulcerative colitis or Crohn's disease, or a healthy co-twin of an affected twin (not recorded which). CDR3 residues: CASSVTSGGSTDTQYF.